The 3 T cell receptor beta chains given below trace back to one sample, sequenced in a study of cytotoxic CD8 clonotypes in ibrutinib-treated CLL. Generated by immunoSEQ multiplex PCR, the TCRdb table keeps only in-frame clones and is missing some. Of 60,000 or so clones listed, 45% to 65% were seen once; the top ten hold roughly 15%. This material consisted of PBMCs, taken after 12 months of ibrutinib treatment. These receptors all stem from a human donor with chronic lymphocytic leukemia.

The chain has TRBV28 and TRBJ1-4; D gene ambiguous. Between the trimmed V and J ends, which lost 8 bases and 8 bases, there was a span of 15 bases. The CDR3 loop spans 13 amino acids. CDR1 is MDHEN and CDR2 is SYDVKM in the germline V gene. CDR3 DNA: TGTGCCAGCGTTGGAGGGTTGGGGGAAAAACTGTTTTTT. This translates into CASVGGLGEKLFF.

The chain carries TRBV5-4 and TRBJ1-4; a possible D gene is TRBD1 (6 bases). There are 14 residues in the CDR3. Trimming took off 4 bases at V and 8 bases at J, with 15 bases between the two ends. Germline CDR1 SGHNT, CDR2 YYREEE (reference sequence). CDR3 in amino acids: CASSQEGVWEKLFF. CDR3 in DNA: TGTGCCAGCAGCCAAGAGGGGGTGTGGGAAAAACTGTTTTTT.

The chain joins TRBV5-1 to TRBJ1-2; D remains ambiguous. Between the trimmed V and J ends, which lost 4 bases and 7 bases, there was a span of 14 bases. Germline CDR1 reads SGHRS; CDR2 reads YFSETQ. The CDR3 consists of 13 residues. CDR3 nucleotide sequence: TGCGCCAGCAGCCGGCAGGACCACTTTGGCTACACCTTC. As protein: CASSRQDHFGYTF.